This T cell receptor (beta chain) comes out of a study of early T cells in non-severe SARS-CoV-2 infection. Background on the study: Sequencing used unsorted whole-blood bulk RNA, so chains lack pairing.

The CDR3 loop spans 14 amino acids. The germline V and J ends were trimmed by 4 bases and 4 bases, with 10 bases remaining between them. Germline CDR1 MGHRA, CDR2 YSYEKL. Study-level findings and limits: Matching against VDJdb likely underestimated virus-specific expansions, favoring anti-spike CD8.

Individual cDNA molecules carried attached unique molecular identifiers. One entry per CDR3 protein, called by TCRdb with MiXCR from the 5' RACE reads. Of about 33,000 distinct CDR3 sequences listed, about 4.3% are singletons. Details on this clonotype: Its antigen is still unknown.

This rearrangement joins TRBV4-1 to TRBJ2-2, with D possibly being TRBD1 (6 bases). The material sequenced was whole blood. The sequence was collected from an adult who was a healthcare worker with PCR-confirmed SARS-CoV-2 infection or an uninfected control (not recorded which). The CDR3 bases are TGCGCCAGCAGCCCTTTGGGGGCCACCGGGGAGCTGTTTTTT. Translation gives CASSPLGATGELFF.